These T cell receptor beta chains were read from a single sample in a study of T cells in localized non-small cell lung cancer. Data came from immunoSEQ multiplex PCR; TCRdb stores just in-frame clones and leaves some out. In the table there are 1,800 or so clones, around 21% of which are singletons. The material sequenced was lung tumor tissue, taken before any cancer treatment. These receptors all come from a male donor older than 55 with stage I lung adenocarcinoma. CDR3s include the opening cysteine and the closing phenylalanine or tryptophan. The order of the fields is J gene, V gene, D gene, clone size, CDR3 length, CDR3 DNA, CDR3 protein. The D gene is left open where the match is weak. A clone size is listed for some rows: how often the clone was seen (once, few, many), or a class if it is expanded.

TRBJ1-4 | TRBV11-3 | NA | NA | 14 | TGTGCCAGCAGCTTAAGGGTTGTGGGGCAAAAACTGTTTTTT | CASSLRVVGQKLFF
TRBJ1-1 | TRBV11-3 | NA | large | 14 | TGTGCCAGCAGCTTAGGTCAGAGGAACACTGAAGCTTTCTTT | CASSLGQRNTEAFF
TRBJ2-7 | TRBV28 | TRBD1 | NA | 14 | TGTGCCAGCAGTTTGACAGGGCCTGTTTCCGAGCAGTACTTC | CASSLTGPVSEQYF
TRBJ2-7 | TRBV9 | NA | NA | 13 | TGTGCCAGCAGCGTAGGACAGTCCTACGAGCAGTACTTC | CASSVGQSYEQYF
TRBJ1-2 | TRBV23-1 | NA | NA | 17 | TGCGCCAGCAGCCAAGGACGGGGGACAAGGAGTAACTATGGCTACACCTTC | CASSQGRGTRSNYGYTF
TRBJ2-1 | TRBV9 | NA | NA | 12 | TGTGCCAGCACCTCTGACTCCAGACTAAAGTTCTTC | CASTSDSRLKFF
TRBJ1-4 | TRBV6-8 | NA | few | 14 | TGTGCCAGCAGTTCTCGACAGAGTAATGAAAAACTGTTTTTT | CASSSRQSNEKLFF
TRBJ2-5 | TRBV11-3 | TRBD1 | few | 16 | TGTGCCAGCAGCTTACAGACAGGGGGCGCGGGGGAGACCCAGTACTTC | CASSLQTGGAGETQYF
TRBJ2-4 | TRBV11-3 | NA | few | 15 | TGTGCCAGCAGCCAATCCCGTTCACCAGAAAACATTCAGTACTTC | CASSQSRSPENIQYF
TRBJ2-7 | TRBV14 | NA | NA | 12 | TGTGCCAGCAGCCACGAGGGACACGAGCAGTACTTC | CASSHEGHEQYF
TRBJ1-5 | TRBV28 | NA | NA | 12 | TGTGCCAGCAGTCAGGTAAATCAGCCCCAGCATTTT | CASSQVNQPQHF
TRBJ1-2 | TRBV6-8 | TRBD1 | NA | 17 | TGTGCCAGCAGTTACTCTTCTCTAGGACAGGGTCTATATGGCTACACCTTC | CASSYSSLGQGLYGYTF
TRBJ2-3 | TRBV18 | NA | NA | 13 | TGTGCCAGCTCACCACCGGCCACAGATACGCAGTATTTT | CASSPPATDTQYF
TRBJ2-7 | TRBV6-8 | NA | NA | 13 | TGTGCCAGCAGTAACGTCAGGGGCTACGAGCAGTACTTC | CASSNVRGYEQYF
TRBJ1-2 | TRBV28 | NA | few | 12 | TGTGCCAGCAGTAGGGGGGAATATGGCTACACCTTC | CASSRGEYGYTF
TRBJ2-1 | TRBV6-8 | TRBD2 | few | 15 | TGTGCCAGCAGTGACGCCCGCGGGGGGTTAAATGAGCAGTTCTTC | CASSDARGGLNEQFF
TRBJ2-2 | TRBV11-3 | NA | medium-sized | 14 | TGTGCCAGCAGCTTAGGGAAGACCACCGGGGAGCTGTTTTTT | CASSLGKTTGELFF
TRBJ1-1 | TRBV6-8 | NA | NA | 14 | TGTGCCAGCAGTTACAAAGGGGCGTACACTGAAGCTTTCTTT | CASSYKGAYTEAFF
TRBJ2-3 | TRBV6-8 | NA | NA | 15 | TGTGCCAGCAGTTTACTTGGACCTAGCACAGATACGCAGTATTTT | CASSLLGPSTDTQYF
TRBJ2-3 | TRBV15 | NA | large | 14 | TGTGCCACCAGCAGAGATCGGGGCCTTGATACGCAGTATTTT | CATSRDRGLDTQYF
TRBJ1-1 | TRBV5-4 | NA | NA | 13 | TGTGCCACACGAACGGGGGCGGACACTGAAGCTTTCTTT | CATRTGADTEAFF
TRBJ1-6 | TRBV27 | NA | NA | 14 | TGTGCCAGCAGTTTAGTCGTCCGGGGGTCACCCCTCCACTTT | CASSLVVRGSPLHF
TRBJ1-2 | TRBV19 | TRBD1 | NA | 15 | TGTGCCAGTAGTAACGACAGGGAGGGTCGAAATGGCTACACCTTC | CASSNDREGRNGYTF
TRBJ1-5 | TRBV19 | NA | NA | 12 | TGTGCCAGTAGTACTCGCAATCAGCCCCAGCATTTT | CASSTRNQPQHF
TRBJ2-3 | TRBV18 | NA | NA | 16 | TGTGCCAGCTCACCTCCGGTAGGGGGAAAGGGGGTTACGCAGTATTTT | CASSPPVGGKGVTQYF
TRBJ2-7 | TRBV11-3 | NA | few | 16 | TGTGCCAGCAGCTTGGGGGGAGCAGGAGCCCTCTACGAGCAGTACTTC | CASSLGGAGALYEQYF
TRBJ2-7 | TRBV19 | NA | NA | 14 | TGTGCCAGTTCCTTGGGGACGGAGCCTAGGGAGCAGTACTTC | CASSLGTEPREQYF
TRBJ2-1 | TRBV14 | NA | NA | 12 | TGTGCCAGCAGCCCCAGGCCGGGTGAGCAGTTCTTC | CASSPRPGEQFF
TRBJ1-1 | TRBV6-8 | NA | few | 15 | TGTGCCAGCAGTCCGGCTGGTAAAGTAAACACTGAAGCTTTCTTT | CASSPAGKVNTEAFF
TRBJ2-3 | TRBV9 | TRBD2 | medium-sized | 17 | TGTGCCAGCAGCACGACTAGCGGGGGCCCTAGCACAGATACGCAGTATTTT | CASSTTSGGPSTDTQYF
TRBJ2-5 | TRBV19 | NA | large | 13 | TGTGCCAGTAGTATCATAGTCCAAGAGACCCAGTACTTC | CASSIIVQETQYF
TRBJ1-3 | TRBV6-8 | NA | NA | 14 | TGTGCCAGCAGTCCATACACCAATGGAAACACCATATATTTT | CASSPYTNGNTIYF
TRBJ1-1 | TRBV11-3 | NA | NA | 14 | TGTGCCAGCAGCTTAGTTACAGCGCTCACTGAAGCTTTCTTT | CASSLVTALTEAFF
TRBJ1-6 | TRBV6-8 | NA | large | 14 | TGTGCCAGCAGATCGGCAGAGTATAATTCACCCCTCCACTTT | CASRSAEYNSPLHF
TRBJ2-2 | TRBV11-3 | NA | few | 14 | TGTGCCAGCAGCTTATTTCCCTCCGGAGGGGAGCTGTTTTTT | CASSLFPSGGELFF
TRBJ1-5 | TRBV11-3 | NA | NA | 14 | TGTGCCAGCAGCTTCCGGGACGGCAATCAGCCCCAGCATTTT | CASSFRDGNQPQHF
TRBJ2-7 | TRBV6-8 | TRBD1 | NA | 17 | TGTGCCAGCAGTGACGTTACAGGGGGCAGGTTGGTTTACGAGCAGTACTTC | CASSDVTGGRLVYEQYF
TRBJ2-1 | TRBV6-8 | TRBD2 | few | 17 | TGTGCCAGCAGTAAAGATTTGGCGGGGGTCCCGAGGAATGAGCAGTTCTTC | CASSKDLAGVPRNEQFF
TRBJ1-5 | TRBV6-8 | NA | NA | 17 | TGTGCCAGCAGTTACCGGGATGCTTACAGGGATACCCAGCCCCAGCATTTT | CASSYRDAYRDTQPQHF
TRBJ1-5 | TRBV19 | NA | NA | 15 | TGTGCCAGTAAATCCGGGACCTCCTCCAATCAGCCCCAGCATTTT | CASKSGTSSNQPQHF
TRBJ1-4 | TRBV18 | NA | NA | 14 | TGTGCCAGCTCACCACAAGCAACTAATGAAAAACTGTTTTTT | CASSPQATNEKLFF
TRBJ1-1 | TRBV11-3 | TRBD1 | NA | 15 | TGTGCCAGCAGCTTGACAGGGGTCCTGAACACTGAAGCTTTCTTT | CASSLTGVLNTEAFF
TRBJ1-3 | TRBV6-8 | NA | few | 15 | TGTGCCAGCAGTTACACTATGACCGGAGCAAACACCATATATTTT | CASSYTMTGANTIYF
TRBJ1-6 | TRBV9 | TRBD1 | NA | 15 | TGTGCCAGCAACATTAACGACAGGGCAAATTCACCCCTCCACTTT | CASNINDRANSPLHF